This TCR beta chain emerged from a study of T cells in Graves' hyperthyroidism and ophthalmopathy. Study overall: Peripheral blood was collected at initial diagnosis, before any treatment.

The CDR3 contains 16 residues. Germline lookup yields CDR1 SNHLY and CDR2 FYNNEI. The investigators amplified TCR beta CDR3 regions from RNA transcripts. The TCR CDR3 first-round RT-PCR relied on the HTBI primer set. Each CDR3 protein gets one entry after TCRdb re-called the multiplex PCR reads with MiXCR. The table lists some 560,000 distinct CDR3 sequences, around 16% of them singletons. Around 9.8 ml fresh peripheral blood yielded the PBMCs. General study points: The model made its ophthalmopathy prediction, and onset followed a median approximately 6 months later. In blood, most of the thyroid clonotypes expanded above 0.001 were also present.

Of note for this clonotype: Its antigen is as yet unknown. A read error may produce the germline difference seen at one junction end.

V gene TRBV2 combines with J gene TRBJ2-6; possibly TRBD1 for D (6 bases). The clonotype comes from a woman in her 30s with Graves' hyperthyroidism. Material: blood. The CDR3 here is CASIEQGVSGANVLTF. DNA for the CDR3: TGTGCCAGCATTGAACAGGGTGTGTCGGGGGCCAACGTCCTGACTTTC.